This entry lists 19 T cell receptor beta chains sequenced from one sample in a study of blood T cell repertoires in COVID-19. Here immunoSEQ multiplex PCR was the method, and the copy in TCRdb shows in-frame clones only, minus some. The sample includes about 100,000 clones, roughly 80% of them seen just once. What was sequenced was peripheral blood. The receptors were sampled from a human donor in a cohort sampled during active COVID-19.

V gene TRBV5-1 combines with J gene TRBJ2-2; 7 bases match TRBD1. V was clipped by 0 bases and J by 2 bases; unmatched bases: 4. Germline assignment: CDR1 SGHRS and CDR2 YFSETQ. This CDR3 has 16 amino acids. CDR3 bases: TGCGCCAGCAGCTTGGTTGTAGGGGGCAACACCGGGGAGCTGTTTTTT. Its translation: CASSLVVGGNTGELFF.

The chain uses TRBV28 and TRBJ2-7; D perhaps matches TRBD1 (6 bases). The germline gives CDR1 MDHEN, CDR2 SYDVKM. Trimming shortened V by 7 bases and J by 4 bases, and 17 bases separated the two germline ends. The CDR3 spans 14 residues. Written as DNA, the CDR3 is TGTGCCAGCACCTCTGGGGCAGGGGAGTACGAGCAGTACTTC. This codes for CASTSGAGEYEQYF.

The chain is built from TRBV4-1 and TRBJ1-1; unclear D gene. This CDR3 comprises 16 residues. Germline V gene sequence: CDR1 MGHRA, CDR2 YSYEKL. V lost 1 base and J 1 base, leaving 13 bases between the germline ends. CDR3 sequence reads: CASSQAKRSQNTEAFF. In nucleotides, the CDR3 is TGCGCCAGCAGCCAAGCCAAGCGTTCTCAGAACACTGAAGCTTTCTTT.

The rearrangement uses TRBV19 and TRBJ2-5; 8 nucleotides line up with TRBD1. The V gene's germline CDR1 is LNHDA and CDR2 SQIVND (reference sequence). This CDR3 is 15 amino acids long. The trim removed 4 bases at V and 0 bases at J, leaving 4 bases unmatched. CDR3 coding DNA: TGTGCCAGTAGTACCGGACAGGGCAACCAAGAGACCCAGTACTTC. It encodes CASSTGQGNQETQYF.

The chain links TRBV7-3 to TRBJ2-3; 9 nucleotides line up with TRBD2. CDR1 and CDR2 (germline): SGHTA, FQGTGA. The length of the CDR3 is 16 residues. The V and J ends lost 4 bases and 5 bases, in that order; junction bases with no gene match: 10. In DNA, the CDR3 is TGTGCCAGCAGCTCCGGAGCGGGGGGCGGTGGAGATACGCAGTATTTT. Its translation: CASSSGAGGGGDTQYF.

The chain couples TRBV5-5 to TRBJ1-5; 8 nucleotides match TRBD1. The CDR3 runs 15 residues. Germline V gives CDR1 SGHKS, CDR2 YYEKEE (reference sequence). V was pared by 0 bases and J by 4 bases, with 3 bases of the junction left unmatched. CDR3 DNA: TGTGCCAGCAGCTTGGGACAGGGGTGGAATCAGCCCCAGCATTTT. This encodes CASSLGQGWNQPQHF.

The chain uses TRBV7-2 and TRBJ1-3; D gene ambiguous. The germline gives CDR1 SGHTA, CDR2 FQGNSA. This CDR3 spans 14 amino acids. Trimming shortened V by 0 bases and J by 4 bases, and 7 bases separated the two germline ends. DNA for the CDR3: TGTGCCAGCAGCTTAGCGATCGGGGGAAACACCATATATTTT. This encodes CASSLAIGGNTIYF.

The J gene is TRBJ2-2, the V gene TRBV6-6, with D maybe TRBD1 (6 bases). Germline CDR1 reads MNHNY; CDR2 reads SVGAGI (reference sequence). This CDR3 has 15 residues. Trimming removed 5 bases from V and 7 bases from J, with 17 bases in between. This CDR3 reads CASSPPYRADGELFF. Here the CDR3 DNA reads TGTGCCAGCAGTCCCCCTTACAGGGCAGACGGGGAGCTGTTTTTT.

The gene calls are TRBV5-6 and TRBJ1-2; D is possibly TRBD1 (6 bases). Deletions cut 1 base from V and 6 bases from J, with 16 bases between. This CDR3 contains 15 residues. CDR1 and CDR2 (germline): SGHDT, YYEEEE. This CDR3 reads CASSLIGGASDGYTF. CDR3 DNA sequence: TGTGCCAGCAGCTTGATTGGGGGCGCATCAGATGGCTACACCTTC.

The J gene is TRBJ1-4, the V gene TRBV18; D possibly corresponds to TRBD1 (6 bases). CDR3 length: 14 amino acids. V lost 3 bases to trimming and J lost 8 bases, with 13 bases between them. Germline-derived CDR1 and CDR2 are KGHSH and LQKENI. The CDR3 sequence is CASSPLQGWEKLFF. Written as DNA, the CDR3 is TGTGCCAGCTCACCGCTCCAGGGGTGGGAAAAACTGTTTTTT.

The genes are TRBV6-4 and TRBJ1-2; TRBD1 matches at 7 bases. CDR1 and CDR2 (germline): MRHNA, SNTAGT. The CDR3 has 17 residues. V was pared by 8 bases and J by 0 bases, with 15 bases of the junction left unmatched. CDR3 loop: CASHGTGQFTPNYGYTF. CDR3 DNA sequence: TGTGCCAGCCATGGTACGGGACAGTTCACTCCTAACTATGGCTACACCTTC.

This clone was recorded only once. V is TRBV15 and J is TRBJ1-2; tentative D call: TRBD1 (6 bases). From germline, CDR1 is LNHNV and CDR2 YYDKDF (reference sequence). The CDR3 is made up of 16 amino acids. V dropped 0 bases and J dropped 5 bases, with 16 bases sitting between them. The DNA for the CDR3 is TGTGCCACCAGCAGAGAAACCCCTGGCCAGGGGTATGGCTACACCTTC. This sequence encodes CATSRETPGQGYGYTF.

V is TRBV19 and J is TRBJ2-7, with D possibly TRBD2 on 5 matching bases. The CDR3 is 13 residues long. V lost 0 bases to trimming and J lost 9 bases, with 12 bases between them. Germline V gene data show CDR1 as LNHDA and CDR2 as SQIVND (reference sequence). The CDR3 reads CASSIDAAGLQYF. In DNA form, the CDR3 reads TGTGCCAGTAGTATAGATGCGGCGGGCCTGCAGTACTTC.

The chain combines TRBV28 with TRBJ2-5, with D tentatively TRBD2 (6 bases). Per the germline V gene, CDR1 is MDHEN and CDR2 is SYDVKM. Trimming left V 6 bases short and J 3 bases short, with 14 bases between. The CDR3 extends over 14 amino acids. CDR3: CASSSGRQEETQYF. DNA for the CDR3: TGTGCCAGCAGCTCTGGGAGGCAGGAAGAGACCCAGTACTTC.

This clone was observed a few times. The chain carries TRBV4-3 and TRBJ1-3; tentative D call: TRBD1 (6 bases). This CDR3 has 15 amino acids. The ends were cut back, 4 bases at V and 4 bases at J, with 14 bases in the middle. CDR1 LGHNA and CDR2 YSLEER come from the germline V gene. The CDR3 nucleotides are TGCGCCAGCAGCCCAAGGAAGGGGGAAGGAAACACCATATATTTT. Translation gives CASSPRKGEGNTIYF.

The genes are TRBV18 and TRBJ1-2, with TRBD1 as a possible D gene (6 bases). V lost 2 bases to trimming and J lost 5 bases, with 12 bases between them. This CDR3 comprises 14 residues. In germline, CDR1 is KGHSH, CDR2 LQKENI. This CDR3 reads CASSPSTGGYGYTF. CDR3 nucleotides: TGTGCCAGCTCACCATCGACAGGTGGGTATGGCTACACCTTC.

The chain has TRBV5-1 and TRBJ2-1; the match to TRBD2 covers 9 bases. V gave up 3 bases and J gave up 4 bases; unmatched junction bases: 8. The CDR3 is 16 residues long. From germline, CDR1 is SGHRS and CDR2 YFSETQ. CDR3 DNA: TGCGCCAGCAGCTCCGCGGGGGGGCTCCGGTACAATGAGCAGTTCTTC. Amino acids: CASSSAGGLRYNEQFF.

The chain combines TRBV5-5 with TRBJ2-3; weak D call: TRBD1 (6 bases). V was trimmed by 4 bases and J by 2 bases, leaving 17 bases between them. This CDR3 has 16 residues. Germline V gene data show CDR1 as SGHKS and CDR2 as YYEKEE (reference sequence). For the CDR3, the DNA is TGTGCCAGCAGCCCTACCACAGGGTCCCCCACAGATACGCAGTATTTT. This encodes CASSPTTGSPTDTQYF.

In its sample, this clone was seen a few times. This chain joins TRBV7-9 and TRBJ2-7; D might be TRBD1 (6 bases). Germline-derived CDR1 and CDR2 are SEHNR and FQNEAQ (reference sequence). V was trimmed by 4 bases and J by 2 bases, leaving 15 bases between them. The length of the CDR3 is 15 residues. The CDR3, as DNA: TGTGCCAGCAGCTACCCTTACAGGGAACCCTACGAGCAGTACTTC. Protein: CASSYPYREPYEQYF.